This TCR beta chain is drawn from a study of T cells in Graves' hyperthyroidism and ophthalmopathy. Study-wide points: The model identified upcoming ophthalmopathy a median around 6 months ahead of onset.

The authors deemed Graves' hyperthyroidism stable absent ophthalmopathy progression within 18 months. Newly diagnosed patients aged 18 to 65 had hyperthyroidism of under 2 months' duration. Amplification of TCR beta CDR3 regions used RNA as the template. First-round RT-PCR with HTBI primers amplified the TCR CDR3 region. MiXCR was run by TCRdb on the multiplex PCR reads, yielding one entry per CDR3 protein. The sample has 210,000 or so distinct CDR3 sequences, about a sixth seen once. Comment on this clonotype: The target antigen is unknown.

V was shortened by 5 bases and J by 2 bases, with 10 bases between the two germline ends. CDR1 is PRHDT, CDR2 FYEKMQ, per germline (reference sequence). The CDR3 totals 15 residues. The receptor was isolated from a middle-aged man with Graves' hyperthyroidism. This sequence joins TRBV13 and TRBJ2-6; D remains ambiguous. What was sequenced was blood. The CDR3 DNA follows: TGTGCCAGCAGCCCCAGTTGGGCTGGGGCCAACGTCCTGACTTTC. It specifies CASSPSWAGANVLTF.